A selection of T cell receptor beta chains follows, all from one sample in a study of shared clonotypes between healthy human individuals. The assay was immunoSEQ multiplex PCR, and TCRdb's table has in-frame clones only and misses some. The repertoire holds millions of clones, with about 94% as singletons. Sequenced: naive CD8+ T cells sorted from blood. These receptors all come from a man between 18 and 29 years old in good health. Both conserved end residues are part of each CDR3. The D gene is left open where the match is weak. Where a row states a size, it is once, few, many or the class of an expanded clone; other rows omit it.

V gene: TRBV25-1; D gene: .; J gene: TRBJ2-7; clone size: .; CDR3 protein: CASVGVLDHEQYF; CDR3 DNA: TGTGCCAGCGTGGGGGTTCTGGACCACGAGCAGTACTTC
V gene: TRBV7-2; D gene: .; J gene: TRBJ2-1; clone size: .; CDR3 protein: CASSFPGGAGYNEQFF; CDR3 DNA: TGTGCCAGCAGCTTTCCAGGCGGGGCCGGATACAATGAGCAGTTCTTC
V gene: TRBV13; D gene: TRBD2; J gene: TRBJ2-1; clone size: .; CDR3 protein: CASSVGLAGRGQFF; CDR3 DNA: TGTGCCAGCAGCGTAGGACTAGCGGGCAGGGGGCAGTTCTTC
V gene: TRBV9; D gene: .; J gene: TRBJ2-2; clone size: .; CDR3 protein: CASSGGYGNTGELFF; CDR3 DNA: TGTGCCAGCAGCGGGGGCTACGGGAACACCGGGGAGCTGTTTTTT
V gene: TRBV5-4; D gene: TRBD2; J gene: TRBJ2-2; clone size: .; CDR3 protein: CASSWLAGGPGELFF; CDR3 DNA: TGTGCCAGCAGCTGGCTAGCGGGAGGGCCGGGGGAGCTGTTTTTT
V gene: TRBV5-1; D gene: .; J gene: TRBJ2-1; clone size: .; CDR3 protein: CASSTGLAEELF; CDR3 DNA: TGTGCCAGCAGCACCGGACTCGCCGAGGAGCTCTTC
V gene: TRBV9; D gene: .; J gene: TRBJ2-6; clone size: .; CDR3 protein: CASSAPRASGANVLTF; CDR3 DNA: TGTGCCAGCAGCGCACCACGGGCTTCTGGGGCCAACGTCCTGACTTTC
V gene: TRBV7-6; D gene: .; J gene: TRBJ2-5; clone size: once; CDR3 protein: CASSLGWAGGLQETQYF; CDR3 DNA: TGTGCCAGCAGCTTAGGTTGGGCAGGGGGACTCCAAGAGACCCAGTACTTC
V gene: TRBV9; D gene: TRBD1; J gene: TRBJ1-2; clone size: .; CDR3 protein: CASSGKGQYEHGYTF; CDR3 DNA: TGTGCCAGCAGCGGAAAGGGACAGTATGAGCATGGCTACACCTTC
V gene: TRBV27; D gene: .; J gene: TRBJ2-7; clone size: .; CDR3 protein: CASSGGSYEQYF; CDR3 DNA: TGTGCCAGCAGTGGTGGCTCCTACGAGCAGTACTTC
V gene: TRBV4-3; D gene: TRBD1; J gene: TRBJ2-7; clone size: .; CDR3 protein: CASSLGQGYEQYF; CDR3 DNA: TGCGCCAGCAGCCTGGGACAGGGTTACGAGCAGTACTTC
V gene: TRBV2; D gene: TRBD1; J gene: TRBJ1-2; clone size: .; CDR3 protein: CASSEAPPGQGRRGYTF; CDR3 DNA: TGTGCCAGCAGTGAAGCACCACCGGGACAGGGGCGGCGGGGCTACACCTTC
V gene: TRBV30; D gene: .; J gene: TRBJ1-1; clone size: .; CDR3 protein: CAWSPDSREAFF; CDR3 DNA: TGTGCCTGGTCACCCGATTCCCGAGAAGCTTTCTTT
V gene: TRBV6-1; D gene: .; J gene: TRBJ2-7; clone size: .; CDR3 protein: CASSEGPGSYEQYF; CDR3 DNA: TGTGCCAGCAGTGAGGGCCCTGGCTCCTACGAGCAGTACTTC
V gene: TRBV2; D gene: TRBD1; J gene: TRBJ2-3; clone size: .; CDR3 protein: CASSEYKGARDTQYF; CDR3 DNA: TGTGCCAGCAGTGAATATAAGGGGGCAAGGGATACGCAGTATTTT
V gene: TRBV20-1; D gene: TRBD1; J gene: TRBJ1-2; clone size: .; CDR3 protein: CSADRGQGYTF; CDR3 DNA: TGCAGTGCTGACAGGGGGCAAGGCTACACCTTC
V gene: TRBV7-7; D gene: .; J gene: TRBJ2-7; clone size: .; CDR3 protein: CASSLGAEYEQYF; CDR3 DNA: TGTGCTAGCAGCTTAGGGGCGGAATACGAGCAGTACTTC
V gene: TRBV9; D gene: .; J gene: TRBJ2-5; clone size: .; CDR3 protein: CASSVEWGEETQYF; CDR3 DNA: TGTGCCAGCAGCGTAGAATGGGGGGAAGAGACCCAGTACTTC
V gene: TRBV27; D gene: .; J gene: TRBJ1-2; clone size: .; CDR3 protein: CASSFTDSIYGYTF; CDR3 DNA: TGTGCCAGCAGCTTTACCGACAGTATCTATGGCTACACCTTC
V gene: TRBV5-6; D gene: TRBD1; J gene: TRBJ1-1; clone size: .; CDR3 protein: CASSPGQGGNTEAFF; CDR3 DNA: TGTGCCAGCAGCCCAGGACAGGGTGGGAACACTGAAGCTTTCTTT
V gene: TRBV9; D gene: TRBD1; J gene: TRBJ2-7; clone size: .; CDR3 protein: CASSALPATGDVYEQYF; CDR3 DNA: TGTGCCAGCAGCGCCCTCCCGGCGACAGGGGACGTCTACGAGCAGTACTTC
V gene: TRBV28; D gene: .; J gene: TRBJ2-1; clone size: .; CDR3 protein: CASSGDGAPGLHNEQFF; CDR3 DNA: TGTGCCAGCAGTGGGGATGGCGCCCCGGGCCTCCACAATGAGCAGTTCTTC
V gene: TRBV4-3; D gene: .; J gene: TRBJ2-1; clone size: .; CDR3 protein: CASSQDPSLAPSNEQFF; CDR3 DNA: TGCGCCAGCAGCCAAGACCCTTCACTGGCCCCCTCCAATGAGCAGTTCTTC
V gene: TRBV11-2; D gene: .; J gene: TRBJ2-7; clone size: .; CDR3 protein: CASSWDGTYEQYF; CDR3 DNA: TGTGCCAGCAGCTGGGATGGAACCTACGAGCAGTACTTC
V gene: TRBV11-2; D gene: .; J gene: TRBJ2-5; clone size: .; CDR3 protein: CASSSPSWETQYF; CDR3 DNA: TGTGCCAGCAGCTCCCCTTCGTGGGAGACCCAGTACTTC
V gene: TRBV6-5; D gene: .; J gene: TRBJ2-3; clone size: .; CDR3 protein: CASSYSQEADTQYF; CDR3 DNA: TGTGCCAGCAGTTACTCGCAGGAGGCAGATACGCAGTATTTT
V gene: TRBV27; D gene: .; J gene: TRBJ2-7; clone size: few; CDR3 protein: CASSVQGLYEQYF; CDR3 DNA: TGTGCCAGCAGTGTCCAGGGGCTTTACGAGCAGTACTTC
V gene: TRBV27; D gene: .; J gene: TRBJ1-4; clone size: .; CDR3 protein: CASWTATNEKLFF; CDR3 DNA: TGTGCCAGCTGGACAGCAACTAATGAAAAACTGTTTTTT
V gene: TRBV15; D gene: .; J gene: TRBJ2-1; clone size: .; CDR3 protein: CATSRDRGTYNEQFF; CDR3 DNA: TGTGCCACCAGCAGAGATAGGGGAACCTACAATGAGCAGTTCTTC
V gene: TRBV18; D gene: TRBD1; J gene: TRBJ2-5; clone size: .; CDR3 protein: CASSPNKGAGQETQYF; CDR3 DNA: TGTGCCAGCTCACCGAACAAGGGGGCTGGACAAGAGACCCAGTACTTC
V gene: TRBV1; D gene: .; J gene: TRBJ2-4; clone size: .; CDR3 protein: CTSSQDVVRDWRTKNIQYF; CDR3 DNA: TGCACCAGCAGCCAAGATGTAGTAAGGGATTGGAGGACCAAAAACATTCAGTACTTC
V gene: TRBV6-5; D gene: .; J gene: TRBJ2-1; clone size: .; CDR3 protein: CASSYSWGEEHNEQFF; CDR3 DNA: TGTGCCAGCAGTTACTCCTGGGGGGAGGAACACAATGAGCAGTTCTTC
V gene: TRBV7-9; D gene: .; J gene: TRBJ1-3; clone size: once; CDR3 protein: CASSQPGAGNTIYF; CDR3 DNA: TGTGCCAGCAGCCAGCCGGGGGCTGGAAACACCATATATTTT
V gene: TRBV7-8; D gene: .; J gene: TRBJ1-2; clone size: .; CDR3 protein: CASSLGGGNYGYTF; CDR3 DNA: TGTGCCAGCAGCTTAGGAGGGGGGAACTATGGCTACACCTTC
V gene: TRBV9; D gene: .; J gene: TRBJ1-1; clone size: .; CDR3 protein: CASSGVAGNTEAFF; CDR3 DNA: TGTGCCAGCAGCGGGGTAGCGGGGAACACTGAAGCTTTCTTT
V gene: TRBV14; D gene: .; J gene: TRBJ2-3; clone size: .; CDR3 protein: CASSQAYDWSADTQYF; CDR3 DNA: TGTGCCAGCAGCCAAGCTTATGACTGGTCGGCAGATACGCAGTATTTT
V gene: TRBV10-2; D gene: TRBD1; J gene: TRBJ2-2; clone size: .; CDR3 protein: CASNDRAATGELFF; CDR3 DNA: TGCGCCAGCAATGACAGGGCGGCCACCGGGGAGCTGTTTTTT
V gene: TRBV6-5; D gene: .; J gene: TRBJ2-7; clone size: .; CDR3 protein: CASSYAAGYEQYF; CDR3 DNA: TGTGCCAGCAGTTACGCGGCAGGTTACGAGCAGTACTTC
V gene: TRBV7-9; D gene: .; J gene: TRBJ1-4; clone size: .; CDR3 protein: CASSSTPGYEKLFF; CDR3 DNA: TGTGCCAGCAGCTCTACTCCAGGCTACGAAAAACTGTTTTTT
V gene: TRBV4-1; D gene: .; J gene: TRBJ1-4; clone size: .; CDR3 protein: CASSSGIRPTNEKLFF; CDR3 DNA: TGCGCCAGCAGCTCAGGGATCCGCCCAACTAATGAAAAACTGTTTTTT
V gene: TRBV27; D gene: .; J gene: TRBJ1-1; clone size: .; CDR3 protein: CASRPPGLNTEAFF; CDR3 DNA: TGTGCCAGCCGACCGCCAGGGTTGAACACTGAAGCTTTCTTT
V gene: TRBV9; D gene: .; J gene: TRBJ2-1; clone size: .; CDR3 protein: CASSPNNLDEQFF; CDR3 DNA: TGTGCCAGCAGCCCTAATAACCTCGATGAGCAGTTCTTC
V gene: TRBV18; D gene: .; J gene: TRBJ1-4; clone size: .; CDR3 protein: CASRRGATNEKLFF; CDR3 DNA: TGTGCCAGCCGACGAGGGGCAACTAATGAAAAACTGTTTTTT
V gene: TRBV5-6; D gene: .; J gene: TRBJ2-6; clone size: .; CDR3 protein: CASSLAMTGPGANVLTF; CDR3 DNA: TGTGCCAGCAGCTTGGCGATGACAGGTCCTGGGGCCAACGTCCTGACTTTC
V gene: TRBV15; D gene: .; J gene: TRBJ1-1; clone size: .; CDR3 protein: CATSTDSLEAFF; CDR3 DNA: TGTGCCACCAGCACGGACAGCCTTGAAGCTTTCTTT
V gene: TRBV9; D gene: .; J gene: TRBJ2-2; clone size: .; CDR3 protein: CASSAGWNTGELFF; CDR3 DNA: TGTGCCAGCAGCGCCGGATGGAACACCGGGGAGCTGTTTTTT
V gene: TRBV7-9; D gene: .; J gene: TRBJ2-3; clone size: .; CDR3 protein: CASREGTDGDDTQYF; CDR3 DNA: TGTGCCAGCAGGGAGGGGACAGACGGTGATGATACGCAGTATTTT
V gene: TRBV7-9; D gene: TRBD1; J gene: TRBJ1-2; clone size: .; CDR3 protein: CASSLAGTGRGYTF; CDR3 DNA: TGTGCCAGCAGCTTAGCCGGGACAGGGCGCGGCTACACCTTC